Listed below are T cell receptor beta chains from one sample, sequenced in a study of CD8 T cells in ankylosing spondylitis. TCRdb processed the 5' RACE reads anew with MiXCR; each CDR3 protein has one entry. The sample has about 100,000 distinct CDR3 sequences; 7.5% to 9% are singletons. The specimen was blood, either unsorted or a sorted T cell fraction (not recorded which). The receptors derive from a male donor with ankylosing spondylitis or in good health (not recorded which). Each CDR3 is given with its conserved first and last residue. The order of the fields is D gene, J gene, V gene, clone size, CDR3 protein, CDR3 DNA. D genes are given only for firm matches. Rows give clone size only sometimes, using once, few, many, or a class for an expanded clone.

>.|TRBJ1-1|TRBV20-1|many
CSARDRQVNTEAFF
TGCAGTGCTAGAGATAGGCAGGTGAACACTGAAGCTTTCTTT
>.|TRBJ1-4|TRBV30|many
CAWRSSFYTSTNEKLFF
TGTGCCTGGAGGTCCTCGTTCTACACTTCAACTAATGAAAAACTGTTTTTT
>TRBD1|TRBJ2-7|TRBV18|many
CASSRDRDDHEQYF
TGTGCCAGCTCTAGGGACAGGGATGACCACGAGCAGTACTTC
>.|TRBJ2-3|TRBV12-3/TRBV12-4|many
CASSSLGVNTQYF
TGTGCCAGCAGTTCCCTAGGGGTTAATACGCAGTATTTT
>TRBD2|TRBJ2-2|TRBV11-3|many
CASGTGGNTGELFF
TGTGCCAGCGGAACGGGGGGTAACACCGGGGAGCTGTTTTTT
>.|TRBJ2-5|TRBV12-3/TRBV12-4|.
CASSSLGQGTQYF
TGTGCCAGCAGTTCACTAGGCCAAGGGACCCAGTACTTC
>TRBD2|TRBJ2-3|TRBV6-1|many
CASSQPEPIVSGGPWIPDTQYF
TGTGCCAGCAGTCAACCCGAACCCATCGTCAGCGGGGGGCCTTGGATCCCAGATACGCAGTATTTT
>.|TRBJ2-7|TRBV29-1|many
CSVRDERSSYEQYF
TGCAGCGTCCGGGACGAAAGGAGCTCCTACGAGCAGTACTTC
>.|TRBJ1-5|TRBV27|many
CASSTSRNQPQHF
TGTGCCAGCAGCACAAGTCGAAATCAGCCCCAGCATTTT
>TRBD1|TRBJ1-1|TRBV12-3/TRBV12-4|many
CASRQGENTEAFF
TGTGCCAGCCGACAGGGGGAGAACACTGAAGCTTTCTTT
>.|TRBJ2-3|TRBV7-2|many
CASSPLGRGPPGDTQYF
TGTGCCAGCAGCCCCCTCGGGCGGGGGCCCCCGGGAGATACGCAGTATTTT
>TRBD2|TRBJ2-5|TRBV3-1|few
CASSQERVLAGVQETQYF
TGTGCCAGCAGCCAAGAGAGGGTCCTAGCGGGGGTCCAAGAGACCCAGTACTTC
>.|TRBJ2-1|TRBV11-2|.
CASSLVWGDESSYNEQFF
TGTGCCAGCAGCTTAGTTTGGGGGGATGAGAGCTCCTACAATGAGCAGTTCTTC
>.|TRBJ2-7|TRBV20-1|many
CSASTSYEQYF
TGCAGTGCTAGCACATCCTACGAGCAGTACTTC
>.|TRBJ1-1|TRBV15|many
CATSRDPGAVNTEAFF
TGTGCCACCAGCAGAGATCCGGGGGCTGTGAACACTGAAGCTTTCTTT
>.|TRBJ2-7|TRBV2|many
CASSEQLYEQYF
TGTGCCAGCAGTGAACAGCTCTACGAGCAGTACTTC
>TRBD1|TRBJ2-4|TRBV12-3/TRBV12-4|few
CACSPRDRGVLAKNIQYF
TGTGCCTGCAGTCCAAGGGACAGGGGCGTACTAGCCAAAAACATTCAGTACTTC
>TRBD2|TRBJ2-3|TRBV3-1|many
CASSLRLAGLTDTQYF
TGTGCCAGCAGCCTTCGACTAGCGGGTCTCACAGATACGCAGTATTTT
>TRBD2|TRBJ2-5|TRBV7-2|.
CASSLVGGGGETQYF
TGTGCCAGCAGCTTAGTTGGCGGGGGAGGAGAGACCCAGTACTTC
>TRBD2|TRBJ2-1|TRBV11-3|many
CASSPGGAQYNEQFF
TGTGCCAGCAGCCCCGGGGGGGCCCAGTACAATGAGCAGTTCTTC
>TRBD2|TRBJ2-5|TRBV20-1|.
CSANSGGGKETQYF
TGCAGTGCTAATAGCGGGGGCGGGAAAGAGACCCAGTACTTC
>.|TRBJ1-3|TRBV12-3/TRBV12-4|many
CASSFAAGTGNTIYF
TGTGCCAGCAGTTTCGCGGCAGGGACTGGAAACACCATATATTTT
>TRBD2|TRBJ2-3|TRBV28|many
CASSLHEVASGDTQGDTQYF
TGTGCCAGCAGTTTACACGAAGTAGCTAGCGGGGACACGCAAGGGGATACGCAGTATTTT
>.|TRBJ2-1|TRBV14|many
CASSPNLDSPSYNEQFF
TGTGCCAGCAGCCCAAACTTGGACAGCCCCTCATACAATGAGCAGTTCTTC
>.|TRBJ1-2|TRBV4-1|many
CASSQENGYGYTF
TGCGCCAGCAGCCAAGAGAACGGCTATGGCTACACCTTC
>.|TRBJ2-7|TRBV5-1|few
CASSFWRDNSYEQYF
TGCGCCAGCAGCTTTTGGCGGGACAACTCCTACGAGCAGTACTTC
>.|TRBJ1-2|TRBV18|many
CASSYGGESGYTF
TGTGCCAGCTCATACGGAGGGGAATCTGGCTACACCTTC
>TRBD2|TRBJ2-1|TRBV29-1|few
CSLKTSVSLDEQFF
TGCAGCTTAAAGACTAGCGTGAGTTTGGATGAGCAGTTCTTC
>TRBD1|TRBJ2-7|TRBV9|few
CASSVAAGGPYEQYF
TGTGCCAGCAGCGTAGCGGCAGGGGGCCCCTACGAGCAGTACTTC
>.|TRBJ2-3|TRBV6-2/TRBV6-3|many
CASRRAAAGTQYF
TGTGCCAGCAGACGGGCCGCGGCAGGTACGCAGTATTTT
>.|TRBJ2-1|TRBV2|.
CASSEVNRGSYNEQFF
TGTGCCAGCAGTGAAGTCAATCGGGGGAGCTACAATGAGCAGTTCTTC
>.|TRBJ2-5|TRBV12-3/TRBV12-4|many
CASSSSWRGQETQYF
TGTGCCAGCAGCTCCTCGTGGAGGGGGCAAGAGACCCAGTACTTC
>.|TRBJ2-3|TRBV20-1|many
CSVGRGDTQYF
TGCAGTGTTGGAAGAGGAGATACGCAGTATTTT
>.|TRBJ2-5|TRBV20-1|many
CSARESAVETQYF
TGCAGTGCTAGAGAGTCTGCCGTAGAGACCCAGTACTTC
>.|TRBJ2-3|TRBV11-3|.
CAGSSPRDGNTDTQYF
TGTGCCGGCAGCTCTCCACGCGACGGGAACACAGATACGCAGTATTTT
>TRBD1|TRBJ1-2|TRBV7-8|.
CAGSSPTGGRPGGYGYTF
TGTGCCGGCAGCTCGCCGACAGGGGGCCGTCCAGGGGGCTATGGCTACACCTTC
>.|TRBJ1-5|TRBV12-3/TRBV12-4|many
CASSFGGGGNQPQHF
TGTGCCAGCAGTTTCGGGGGGGGCGGCAATCAGCCCCAGCATTTT
>.|TRBJ2-1|TRBV20-1|many
CSARAQTVAGEQFF
TGCAGTGCTAGAGCCCAGACCGTCGCAGGGGAGCAGTTCTTC
>.|TRBJ2-3|TRBV18|few
CASSPRAGQRVADTQYF
TGTGCCAGCTCACCACGGGCCGGACAGAGGGTGGCAGATACGCAGTATTTT
>TRBD2|TRBJ2-1|TRBV29-1|.
CSVESGGLAGGPTNEQFF
TGCAGCGTTGAATCGGGGGGACTAGCGGGGGGGCCTACGAATGAGCAGTTCTTC
>TRBD1|TRBJ1-2|TRBV5-1|many
CASSPGTGGVNYGYTF
TGCGCCAGCAGCCCGGGGACAGGGGGTGTAAACTATGGCTACACCTTC
>TRBD1|TRBJ1-6|TRBV20-1|many
CSALGQGRSPLHF
TGCAGTGCTCTGGGACAGGGTCGGTCACCCCTCCACTTT
>.|TRBJ1-1|TRBV20-1|many
CSARDLRSNTEAFF
TGCAGTGCTAGAGATCTTCGCTCGAACACTGAAGCTTTCTTT
>.|TRBJ2-7|TRBV9|many
CASSATASHEQYF
TGTGCCAGCAGCGCAACCGCCTCCCACGAGCAGTACTTC
>.|TRBJ2-7|TRBV4-1|few
CASSPRILKSRNDEQYF
TGCGCCAGCAGCCCGCGGATTTTGAAGAGTAGGAACGACGAGCAGTACTTC
>.|TRBJ2-7|TRBV3-1|many
CASSHLGPYEQYF
TGTGCCAGCAGCCATCTCGGGCCCTACGAGCAGTACTTC
>TRBD1|TRBJ2-1|TRBV28|many
CASSFGKGGTGAGGEQFF
TGTGCCAGCAGTTTTGGCAAGGGCGGGACAGGGGCAGGAGGTGAGCAGTTCTTC
>.|TRBJ1-5|TRBV12-3/TRBV12-4|many
CASTSSRSNQPQHF
TGTGCCAGCACTTCGAGTAGGAGCAATCAGCCCCAGCATTTT
>.|TRBJ1-1|TRBV20-1|few
CSARRVDTISEAFF
TGCAGTGCTAGACGGGTGGACACCATATCTGAAGCTTTCTTT
>TRBD1|TRBJ1-6|TRBV6-2/TRBV6-3|many
CASSGQGAPNSPLHF
TGTGCCAGCAGCGGACAGGGGGCACCGAATTCACCCCTCCACTTT
>TRBD1|TRBJ2-2|TRBV7-9|few
CASSLTTGVNTGELFF
TGTGCCAGCAGCCTTACGACAGGGGTAAACACCGGGGAGCTGTTTTTT
>.|TRBJ2-3|TRBV11-1|many
CASSLDGGGTDTQYF
TGTGCCAGCAGCTTAGACGGCGGGGGCACAGATACGCAGTATTTT
>.|TRBJ1-2|TRBV12-3/TRBV12-4|many
CASSLALGDGYTF
TGTGCCAGCAGTTTAGCGTTAGGGGATGGCTACACCTTC
>.|TRBJ1-1|TRBV20-1|many
CSARDYGAPGLNTEAFF
TGCAGTGCTAGAGATTACGGGGCCCCAGGCCTGAACACTGAAGCTTTCTTT
>TRBD1|TRBJ2-4|TRBV7-2|few
CASSPDRAWVRDF
TGTGCCAGCAGCCCGGACAGGGCTTGGGTACGGGACTTC
>TRBD2|TRBJ2-7|TRBV27|many
CASRTSGDSYEQYF
TGTGCCAGCAGGACTAGCGGGGACTCCTACGAGCAGTACTTC
>.|TRBJ2-7|TRBV7-2|many
CASSLGSYEQYF
TGTGCCAGCAGCTTGGGATCTTACGAGCAGTACTTC
>.|TRBJ2-3|TRBV6-1|many
CASRDKGPGGYTQYF
TGTGCCAGCAGGGATAAGGGCCCCGGAGGATATACGCAGTATTTT